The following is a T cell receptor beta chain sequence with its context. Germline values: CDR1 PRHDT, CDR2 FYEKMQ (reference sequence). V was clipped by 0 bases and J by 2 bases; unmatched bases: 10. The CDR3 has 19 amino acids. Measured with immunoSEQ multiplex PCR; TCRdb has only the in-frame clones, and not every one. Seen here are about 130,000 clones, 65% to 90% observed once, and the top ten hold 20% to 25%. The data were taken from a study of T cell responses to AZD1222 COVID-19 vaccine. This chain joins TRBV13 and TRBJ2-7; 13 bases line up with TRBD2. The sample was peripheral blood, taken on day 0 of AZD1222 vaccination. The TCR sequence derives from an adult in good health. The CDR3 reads CASSLGGTSGVARTYEQYF. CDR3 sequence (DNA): TGTGCCAGCAGCTTAGGGGGGACTAGCGGGGTGGCAAGGACCTACGAGCAGTACTTC.